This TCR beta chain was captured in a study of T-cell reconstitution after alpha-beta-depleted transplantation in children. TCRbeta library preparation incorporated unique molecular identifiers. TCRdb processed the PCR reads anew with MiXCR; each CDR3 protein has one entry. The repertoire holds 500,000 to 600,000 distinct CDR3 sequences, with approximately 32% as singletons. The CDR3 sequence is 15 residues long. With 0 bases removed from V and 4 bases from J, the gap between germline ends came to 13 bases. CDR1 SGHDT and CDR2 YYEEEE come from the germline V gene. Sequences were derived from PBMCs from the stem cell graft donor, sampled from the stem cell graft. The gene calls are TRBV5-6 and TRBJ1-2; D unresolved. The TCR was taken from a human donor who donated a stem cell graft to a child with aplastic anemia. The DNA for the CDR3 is TGTGCCAGCAGCTTGGGAGGTCGGGCTTCCTATGGCTACACCTTC. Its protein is CASSLGGRASYGYTF.